This record concerns one T cell receptor beta chain sequence. Between the trimmed V and J ends, which lost 7 bases and 9 bases, there was a span of 10 bases. This CDR3 contains 12 residues. Per the germline V gene, CDR1 is SNHLY and CDR2 is FYNNEI. Primed by a sample-barcoded 5' primer and a J-beta primer mix, a second PCR proceeded for about 7 to 11 cycles. In TCRdb, the 5' RACE reads were re-called with MiXCR into one record per CDR3 protein. The sample records approximately 1.5 million distinct CDR3 sequences, about 32% being singletons. These data originate in a study of blood T cells in healthy people across ages.

V usage is TRBV2 and J usage is TRBJ1-6, with D unresolved. What was sequenced was blood. The sequence derives from a woman in her 30s in good health. CDR3: CASNPTSSPLHF. CDR3 bases: TGTGCCAGCAATCCAACAAGTTCACCCCTCCACTTT.